This TCR beta chain is drawn from a study of CD8 T cells in Susac syndrome. The V end was cut by 3 bases, the J end by 4 bases, with 21 bases between. The CDR3 runs 17 residues. Germline V gene sequence: CDR1 LGHDT, CDR2 YNNKEL (reference sequence). This clonotype occurred once. An amount of RNA that ranged from 0.5 to 1 ug was reverse transcribed with random hexamers. The TCR beta CDR3 was amplified by immunoSEQ multiplex PCR across 54 Vbeta, 13 Jbeta. From the immunoSEQ multiplex PCR reads, TCRdb called clonotypes with MiXCR, one entry per CDR3 protein. Of roughly 150,000 distinct CDR3 sequences listed, around 95% are singletons. TCR beta sequences were obtained from blood CD8+ and CD4+ T cells. TEMRA cells were enriched by FACS, and CD4+ and CD8+ T cells were negatively isolated.

The TCR originated in a human donor with multiple sclerosis. The chain is built from TRBV3-1 and TRBJ1-1; perhaps TRBD1 as D (5 bases). The specimen sequenced was CD8+ T cells from PBMCs. In DNA, the CDR3 is TGTGCCAGCAGCCAGAGGACGTCATGGGGGGGAGGCACTGAAGCTTTCTTT. Its protein product is CASSQRTSWGGGTEAFF.